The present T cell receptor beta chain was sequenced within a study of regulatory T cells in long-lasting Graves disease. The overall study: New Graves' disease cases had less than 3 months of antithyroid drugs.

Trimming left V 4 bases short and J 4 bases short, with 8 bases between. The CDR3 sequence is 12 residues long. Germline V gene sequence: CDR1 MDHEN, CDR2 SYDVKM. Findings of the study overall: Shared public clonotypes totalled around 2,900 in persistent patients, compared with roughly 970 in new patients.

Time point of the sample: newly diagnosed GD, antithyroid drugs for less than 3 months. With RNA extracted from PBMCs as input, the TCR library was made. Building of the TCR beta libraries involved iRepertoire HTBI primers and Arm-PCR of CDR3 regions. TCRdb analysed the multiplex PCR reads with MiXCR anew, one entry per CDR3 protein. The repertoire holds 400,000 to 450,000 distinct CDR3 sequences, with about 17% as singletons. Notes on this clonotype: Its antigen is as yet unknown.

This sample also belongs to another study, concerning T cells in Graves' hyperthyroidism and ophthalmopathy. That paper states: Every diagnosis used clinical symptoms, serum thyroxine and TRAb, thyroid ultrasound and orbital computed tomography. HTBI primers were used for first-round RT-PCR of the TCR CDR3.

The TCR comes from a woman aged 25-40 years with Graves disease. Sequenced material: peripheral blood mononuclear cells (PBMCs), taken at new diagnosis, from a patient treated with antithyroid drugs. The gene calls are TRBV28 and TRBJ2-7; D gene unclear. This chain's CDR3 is CASSSGDYEQYF. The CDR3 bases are TGTGCCAGCAGTTCTGGAGATTACGAGCAGTACTTC.